This TCR beta chain was profiled in a study of cytomegalovirus exposure and HLA in healthy donors. On the study more broadly: In a previous analysis, 110 million or so unique TCR beta sequences were found from 150 million to 200 million T cells. General observations from the study: Researchers counted roughly 150 TCR beta chains as cytomegalovirus-associated. Researchers reportedly found TCR beta sequences accurately predicted most subjects' HLA-A and HLA-B alleles.

Primers included in the PCR were 60 Vbeta and 13 Jbeta primers. Assay: immunoSEQ multiplex PCR; the TCRdb copy retains only in-frame clones and omits some. The table lists 150,000 to 180,000 clones, around 81% of them singletons. For this clone: Its cognate antigen is unknown. Other DNA variants within this sample encode the same CDR3.

The germline CDR1 and CDR2 sequences are SGHRS and YFSETQ. This CDR3 has 12 amino acids. With 2 bases removed from V and 3 bases from J, the gap between germline ends came to 6 bases. The sequence was collected from a woman between 40 and 50 years old in good health and CMV-seropositive. Sample: PBMCs. The rearrangement uses TRBV5-1 and TRBJ2-7; TRBD1 might be the D (5 bases). CDR3 sequence reads: CASSLGDYEQYF. The DNA of the CDR3 is TGCGCCAGCAGCTTAGGGGACTACGAGCAGTACTTC. Drawing the rest from reference TRBV5-1 and TRBJ2-7, the complete variable domain is KAGVTQTPRYLIKTRGQQVTLSCSPISGHRSVSWYQQTPGQGLQFLFEYFSETQRNKGNFPGRFSGRQFSNSRSEMNVSTLELGDSALYLCASSLGDYEQYFGPGTRLTVT.